These T cell receptor beta chains were read from a single sample in a study of human T cells and chemical hapten exposure. TCRdb re-analysed the RACE reads in MiXCR, keeping a single row per CDR3 protein. This sample has about 120,000 distinct CDR3 sequences; approximately 15% occur once, and the top ten carry 0.7% to 0.95%. The input for sequencing was whole blood, taken in connection with sensitization to the hapten diphenylcyclopropenone (DPC). All receptors derive from a man between 18 and 35 years old with alopecia areata. Some clones in this sample may be carry-over from other donors' samples. Each CDR3 is given with its conserved first and last residue. D genes are given only for firm matches. Size values are once, few and many counts, or a class for expanded clones, and some rows have none.

>TRBD1|TRBV6-5|few|TRBJ1-1
TGTGCCAGCAGTACTCGGGACAGTTCCAGAGGGGAAGCTTTCTTT
CASSTRDSSRGEAFF
>.|TRBV5-1|.|TRBJ1-2
TGCGCCAGCAGCCCGGCGGGGTCTAATGGCTACACCTTC
CASSPAGSNGYTF
>.|TRBV11-1|.|TRBJ1-1
TGTGCCAGCAGCTTAGCGGCCACTGAAGCTTTCTTT
CASSLAATEAFF
>.|TRBV6-2/TRBV6-3|many|TRBJ2-3
TGTGCCAGCAGTTACTCCCTGTACACAGATACGCAGTATTTT
CASSYSLYTDTQYF
>.|TRBV7-3|few|TRBJ2-2
TGTGCCAGCAGCTTAACTTTAACCGGGGAGCTGTTTTTT
CASSLTLTGELFF
>.|TRBV4-1|.|TRBJ2-7
TGCGCCAGCAGCCAAGACGGTCCGAGAAAATCCGAGCAGTACTTC
CASSQDGPRKSEQYF
>TRBD2|TRBV19|many|TRBJ2-2
TGTGCCAGTAGTAGTCAACTAGCGGTGAACACCGGGGAGCTGTTTTTT
CASSSQLAVNTGELFF
>TRBD1|TRBV29-1|few|TRBJ2-2
TGCATCGGCAGCAGGGGGAATGCCGGGGAGCTGTTTTTT
CIGSRGNAGELFF
>.|TRBV6-1|.|TRBJ1-1
TGTGCCAGCAGTGAAACCAACGGTTTGCAAGCTTTCTTT
CASSETNGLQAFF
>.|TRBV18|few|TRBJ2-7
TGTGCCAGCTCTCAAGACCCGATTTCCCCCTACGAGCAGTACTTC
CASSQDPISPYEQYF
>TRBD2|TRBV5-1|few|TRBJ2-1
TGCGCCAGCAGCTGGAGCGGGGGGGCGCTCAATGAGCAGTTCTTC
CASSWSGGALNEQFF
>.|TRBV12-3/TRBV12-4|many|TRBJ2-3
TGTGCCAGCACAGGGGTTTTTAGCACAGATACGCAGTATTTT
CASTGVFSTDTQYF
>TRBD1|TRBV25-1|.|TRBJ1-1
TGTGCCAGCAGTGAACCTCATCGGGACAGGTTGAACACTGAAGCTTTCTTT
CASSEPHRDRLNTEAFF
>.|TRBV21-1|many|TRBJ2-1
TGTGCCAGCAGCAAATCTGGCGGGGGCTGGGATGAGCAGTTCTTC
CASSKSGGGWDEQFF
>TRBD1|TRBV10-3|.|TRBJ2-7
TGTGCCATCAGGACAGGGGGATACGAGCAGTACTTC
CAIRTGGYEQYF
>.|TRBV6-2/TRBV6-3|few|TRBJ2-1
TGTGCCAGCAGTTACTCGGGACGTAGCGAGTTCTTC
CASSYSGRSEFF
>.|TRBV27|.|TRBJ2-5
TGTGCCACGTGGGCAGCCCGAGAGACCCAGTACTTC
CATWAARETQYF
>.|TRBV20-1|few|TRBJ2-1
TGCAGTGCCTTGGGGGGACAGATCCCCAATGAGCAGTTCTTC
CSALGGQIPNEQFF
>TRBD1|TRBV12-3/TRBV12-4|.|TRBJ1-5
TGTGCCAGCAGTTTGGACAGGGTAGTAGTTCAGCCCCAGCATTTT
CASSLDRVVVQPQHF
>.|TRBV11-3|.|TRBJ1-1
TGTGCCAGCAGCTCGGACAGTTACACTGAAGCTTTCTTT
CASSSDSYTEAFF
>.|TRBV5-6|many|TRBJ2-5
TGTGCCAGCAGCTTTTCAGGACTTCCTTACCAAGAGACCCAGTACTTC
CASSFSGLPYQETQYF
>TRBD1|TRBV5-1|.|TRBJ1-4
TGCGCCAGCAGCACCGGACAGGGTAACGAAAAACTGTTTTTT
CASSTGQGNEKLFF
>.|TRBV18|few|TRBJ1-2
TGTGCCAGCTCACCAGGGCGGCATTATGGCTACACCTTC
CASSPGRHYGYTF
>TRBD1|TRBV5-1|.|TRBJ2-6
TGCGCCAGCAGCAGGGACAGTTCGAGCTCTGGGGCCAACGTCCTGACTTTC
CASSRDSSSSGANVLTF
>.|TRBV7-8|.|TRBJ2-3
TGTGCCAGCAGTCTGTCCGCAGGGCGGATTAGCACAGATACGCAGTATTTT
CASSLSAGRISTDTQYF
>.|TRBV7-2|few|TRBJ1-2
TGTGCCAGCAGCATACGGACAGCGAGCACCTTC
CASSIRTASTF
>.|TRBV7-9|.|TRBJ1-2
TGTGCCAGCAGGAATCTCCGGGACGGGAACTATGGCTACACCTTC
CASRNLRDGNYGYTF
>.|TRBV5-1|.|TRBJ2-7
TGCGCCAGCAGCTTGAGAGCCACGGGATCCTACGAGCAGTACTTC
CASSLRATGSYEQYF
>.|TRBV18|.|TRBJ1-6
TGTGCCAGCTCACCACAGTCGCTCGTCCCCCTCCACTTT
CASSPQSLVPLHF
>.|TRBV7-9|.|TRBJ2-7
TGTGCCAGCAGCTCCCGAAGGTGGGGAGGCGAGCAGTACTTC
CASSSRRWGGEQYF
>.|TRBV3-1|.|TRBJ2-3
TGTGCCAGCAGCCAAGATGAACCAGATACGCAGTATTTT
CASSQDEPDTQYF
>TRBD1|TRBV11-2|.|TRBJ2-3
TGTGCCAGCACCGGACAGGGCACAGATACGCAGTATTTT
CASTGQGTDTQYF
>.|TRBV6-5|few|TRBJ1-1
TGTGCCAGCAGTCCACGACAGGAGACGAACACTGAAGCTTTCTTT
CASSPRQETNTEAFF
>.|TRBV29-1|many|TRBJ1-2
TGCAGCGTAAACGAGGATGGCTACACCTTC
CSVNEDGYTF
>.|TRBV3-1|few|TRBJ2-2
TGTGCCAGCGGAGAGGGGAACACCGGGGAGCTGTTTTTT
CASGEGNTGELFF
>.|TRBV12-3/TRBV12-4|many|TRBJ1-2
TGTGCCAGCAGTTTACGGTTTATAAACTATGGCTACACCTTC
CASSLRFINYGYTF
>.|TRBV6-2/TRBV6-3|few|TRBJ1-1
TGTGCCAGCAGTTACGGGACCACTGAAGCTTTCTTT
CASSYGTTEAFF
>TRBD1|TRBV10-1|few|TRBJ2-1
TGCGCCAGCAGTGAGCCGGGACAGGGCCGAAATGAGCAGTTCTTC
CASSEPGQGRNEQFF
>TRBD2|TRBV6-4|many|TRBJ2-3
TGTGCCAGCAGTGAAGCCAGCGGGGGGGATCTGAATACGCAGTATTTT
CASSEASGGDLNTQYF
>.|TRBV14|few|TRBJ1-3
TGTGCCAGCAGCCAGGACCTTTACTCTGGAAACACCATATATTTT
CASSQDLYSGNTIYF
>.|TRBV20-1|.|TRBJ2-3
TGCAGTGCTAGGTACCCTAGGCTAGCGAACACAGATACGCAGTATTTT
CSARYPRLANTDTQYF
>TRBD1|TRBV9|few|TRBJ1-4
TGTGCCAGCAGCGCCTTGGGACAGGCGCAGGAAAAACTGTTTTTT
CASSALGQAQEKLFF
>TRBD1|TRBV5-1|.|TRBJ1-4
TGCGCCAGCAGCGTAACAGGGGGCGCGCCTAATGAAAAACTGTTTTTT
CASSVTGGAPNEKLFF
>.|TRBV3-1|.|TRBJ2-3
TGTGCCAGCAGCCAGGAGGGTTTGGATACGCAGTATTTT
CASSQEGLDTQYF
>.|TRBV20-1|.|TRBJ1-1
TGCAGTGCGGGTGGCCTTGAAGCTTTCTTT
CSAGGLEAFF
>.|TRBV2|.|TRBJ2-7
TGTGCCAGCAGTGCAAGGCCTTCGAGGGGCCCCTACGAGCAGTACTTC
CASSARPSRGPYEQYF
>.|TRBV6-5|few|TRBJ2-5
TGTGCCAGCAGTTACTCGATCGGGGAAGAGACCCAGTACTTC
CASSYSIGEETQYF
>TRBD1|TRBV5-1|few|TRBJ1-2
TGCGCCAGCAGCGCCGCCGGACAGGGGTATGGCTACACCTTC
CASSAAGQGYGYTF